This T cell receptor (beta chain) emerged from a study of beta chain features in type 1 diabetes. General observations from the study: Among all four CD4+ subsets, Type 1 diabetes patients had TCRB CDR3s that were moderately but significantly shorter.

Worth noting for this clone: As yet, its antigen is unknown.

Every isolated RNA sample was fully reverse transcribed, so sequencing captured expressed TCRB transcripts. Here immunoSEQ multiplex PCR was the method, and the copy in TCRdb shows in-frame clones only, minus some. Among 680,000 or so clones listed, around 15% were seen once. V was clipped by 9 bases and J by 0 bases, with 15 bases between them. The CDR3 totals 14 residues. CDR1 is MNHEY, CDR2 SVGAGI, per germline. This TCR came from a young man with type 1 diabetes. The sequenced material came from naive CD4+ T cells from blood. V usage is TRBV6-5 and J usage is TRBJ2-7; D may correspond to TRBD1 or TRBD2 (5 bases each). The CDR3 region is CASWDGISSYEQYF. The CDR3 DNA sequence: TGTGCCAGTTGGGACGGGATTAGCTCCTACGAGCAGTACTTC.